Shown below are 10 T cell receptor beta chains from a single sample sequenced in a study of OX40 agonist ivuxolimab in advanced cancers. The table came from immunoSEQ multiplex PCR; TCRdb's copy has only in-frame clones and leaves some out. The table shows about 55,000 clones, with approximately 84% occurring only once. The specimen was CD4+ or CD8+ T cells sorted from blood, collected in a trial of the OX40 agonist ivuxolimab. The source of these receptors is an adult with an advanced solid tumor such as melanoma, head and neck, liver or kidney cancer.

The chain combines TRBV28 with TRBJ2-2; D gene uncertain. CDR1 is MDHEN, CDR2 SYDVKM, per germline. V lost 7 bases, J lost 13 bases, and 19 bases lay in between. The CDR3 spans 13 residues. The CDR3 DNA is TGTGCCAGCAAAACACCCATAGGCGTACGGCTGTTTTTT. The encoded protein is CASKTPIGVRLFF.

The chain combines TRBV7-2 with TRBJ2-7, with D perhaps given as TRBD1 or TRBD2 (5 bases each). The CDR3 covers 14 residues. The V gene lost 5 bases and the J gene lost 0 bases, with 11 bases spanning the gap. Germline assignment: CDR1 SGHTA and CDR2 FQGNSA. The CDR3 DNA reads as TGTGCCAGCAGCCGACCGGGACCCTCCTACGAGCAGTACTTC. Translation: CASSRPGPSYEQYF. The full variable domain, rest sourced from reference TRBV7-2 and TRBJ2-7, is GAGVSQSPSNKVTEKGKDVELRCDPISGHTALYWYRQSLGQGLEFLIYFQGNSAPDKSGLPSDRFSAERTGGSVSTLTIQRTQQEDSAVYLCASSRPGPSYEQYFGPGTRLTVT.

The rearrangement links TRBV29-1 to TRBJ2-1; 11 nucleotides line up with TRBD1. Trimming at V came to 7 bases and at J to 6 bases, leaving 8 bases not matched to a gene. The CDR3 loop spans 14 amino acids. The germline V gene has CDR1 SQVTM and CDR2 ANQGSEA. The CDR3 nucleotides read TGCAGCGGGCTGGGACAGGGGGTTACCAATGAGCAGTTCTTC. Its translation is CSGLGQGVTNEQFF.

The CDR3 region has the DNA TGCAGCGTTGGTGGCGGTCTGAATAACTATGGCTACACCTTC. It yields the protein CSVGGGLNNYGYTF. This chain uses TRBV29-1 with TRBJ1-2, with D uncertain. Deletions cut 4 bases from V and 1 base from J, with 13 bases between. In germline, CDR1 is SQVTM, CDR2 ANQGSEA. This CDR3 is 14 amino acids long.

This rearrangement joins TRBV21-1 to TRBJ1-3; TRBD1, the D gene given by the table, was not confirmed from the DNA. TRBV21-1 is a known pseudogene. CDR3 length: 17 amino acids. CDR3 DNA: TGTGCCAGCAGCAAAGACCTGGGACAGGGCACTGGAAACACCATATATTTT. It yields the protein CASSKDLGQGTGNTIYF.

The J gene is TRBJ2-7, the V gene TRBV7-8; D is perhaps TRBD1 (6 bases). Trimming left V 1 base short and J 6 bases short, with 22 bases between. This CDR3 contains 17 residues. Germline CDR1 reads SGHVS; CDR2 reads FQNEAQ. This CDR3 is CASSLVSGHPGAPEQYF. The DNA for the CDR3 is TGTGCCAGCAGCTTAGTCTCTGGCCACCCAGGGGCCCCCGAGCAGTACTTC.

This clone was picked up one time. The chain has TRBV10-3 and TRBJ2-5, with D possibly TRBD1 on 6 matching bases. This CDR3 has 16 amino acids. The V gene's germline CDR1 is ENHRY and CDR2 SYGVKD. The ends were cut back, 0 bases at V and 3 bases at J, with 14 bases in the middle. The CDR3 bases are TGTGCCATCAGTGAGTCTACGACAGGAATTAAAGAGACCCAGTACTTC. Its protein product is CAISESTTGIKETQYF.

This clone was counted only a few times. The chain is built from TRBV15 and TRBJ2-2; D is unclear. Trimming took 0 bases from V and 4 from J, leaving 12 bases between them. The CDR3 spans 16 residues. Germline V gives CDR1 LNHNV, CDR2 YYDKDF (reference sequence). In DNA form, the CDR3 reads TGTGCCACCAGCAGAGATCGGCTTTCTAGCACCGGGGAGCTGTTTTTT. Protein sequence: CATSRDRLSSTGELFF.

The chain combines TRBV6-1 with TRBJ1-3; TRBD1 matches 8 bases. This CDR3 region has 15 residues. V shed 5 bases and J 2 bases; nucleotides not matched to a gene: 5. From germline, CDR1 is MNHNS and CDR2 SASEGT. In DNA, the CDR3 is TGTGCCAGCAGTATTGGACAGGGAACTGGAAACACCATATATTTT. Encoded protein: CASSIGQGTGNTIYF.

This clone was observed a handful of times. This rearrangement joins TRBV19 to TRBJ2-2, with TRBD2 matching 7 bases. V trimming: 5 bases; J trimming: 0 bases; junction bases outside the gene matches: 9. Germline V lookup: CDR1 LNHDA, CDR2 SQIVND (reference sequence). CDR3 length equals 17 residues. CDR3 sequence reads: CASSLHAGTTNTGELFF. Here the CDR3 DNA reads TGTGCCAGTAGTCTCCACGCCGGGACTACGAACACCGGGGAGCTGTTTTTT.